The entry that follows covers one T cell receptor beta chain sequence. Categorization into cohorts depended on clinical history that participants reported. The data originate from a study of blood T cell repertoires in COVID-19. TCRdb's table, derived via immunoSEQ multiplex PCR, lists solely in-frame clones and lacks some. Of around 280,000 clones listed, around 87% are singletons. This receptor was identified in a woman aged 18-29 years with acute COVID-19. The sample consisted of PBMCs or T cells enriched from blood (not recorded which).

In DNA, the CDR3 is TGTGCCAGCAGCTTAGAGGAGGGGCCGGACAATGAGCAGTTCTTC. It specifies CASSLEEGPDNEQFF. This chain links TRBV11-3 with TRBJ2-1; TRBD2 might be the D (6 bases). CDR3 length: 15 amino acids. The V end was cut by 0 bases, the J end by 5 bases, with 11 bases between. In germline, CDR1 is SGHNT, CDR2 YENEEA.